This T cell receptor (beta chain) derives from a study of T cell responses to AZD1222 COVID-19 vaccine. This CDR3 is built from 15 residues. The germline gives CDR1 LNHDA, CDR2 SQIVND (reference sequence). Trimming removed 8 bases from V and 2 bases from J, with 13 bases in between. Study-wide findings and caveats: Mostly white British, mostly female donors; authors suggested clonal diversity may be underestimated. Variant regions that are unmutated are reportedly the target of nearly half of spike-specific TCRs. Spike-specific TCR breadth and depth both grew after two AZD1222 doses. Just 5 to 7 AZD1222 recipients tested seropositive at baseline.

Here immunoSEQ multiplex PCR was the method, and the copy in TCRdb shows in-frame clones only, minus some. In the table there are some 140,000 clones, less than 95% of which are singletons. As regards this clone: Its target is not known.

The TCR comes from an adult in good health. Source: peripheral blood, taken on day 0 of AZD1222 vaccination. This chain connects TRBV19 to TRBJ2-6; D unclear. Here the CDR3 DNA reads TGTGCCAGTCTCCCCGGCGCCACTGGGGCCAACGTCCTGACTTTC. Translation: CASLPGATGANVLTF.